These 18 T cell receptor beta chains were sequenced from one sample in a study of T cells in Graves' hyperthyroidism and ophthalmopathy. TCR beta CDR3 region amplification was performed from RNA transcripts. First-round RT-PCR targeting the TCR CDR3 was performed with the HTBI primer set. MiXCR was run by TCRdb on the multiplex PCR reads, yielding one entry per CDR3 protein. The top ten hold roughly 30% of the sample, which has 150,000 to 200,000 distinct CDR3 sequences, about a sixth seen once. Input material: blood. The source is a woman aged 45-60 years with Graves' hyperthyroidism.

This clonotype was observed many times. CDR3 sequence: CASSYSWSRNTGELFF. The CDR3 coding sequence is TGTGCCAGCAGTTACTCATGGAGCCGGAACACCGGGGAGCTGTTTTTT. This chain connects TRBV6-5 to TRBJ2-2, with unresolved D. Germline-derived CDR1 and CDR2 are MNHEY and SVGAGI. V was cut by 0 bases and J by 1 base, with 9 bases left in between. The length of the CDR3 is 16 residues.

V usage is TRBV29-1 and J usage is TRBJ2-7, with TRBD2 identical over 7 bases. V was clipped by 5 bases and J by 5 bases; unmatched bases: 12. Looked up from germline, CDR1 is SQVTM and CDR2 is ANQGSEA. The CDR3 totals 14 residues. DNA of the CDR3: TGCAGCGTTCTAATTGGCGGGAGAATCCACGAGCAGTACTTC. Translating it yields CSVLIGGRIHEQYF.

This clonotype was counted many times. CDR3 bases: TGTGCCAGCAGTGAATTAGGACAGGGAGCCAGTGGCTACACCTTC. It translates to CASSELGQGASGYTF. V is TRBV25-1 and J is TRBJ1-2; the match to TRBD1 covers 8 bases. Germline-derived CDR1 and CDR2 are MGHDK and SYGVNS. This CDR3 spans 15 amino acids. With V trimmed by 1 base and J by 7 bases, 8 bases remained unmatched.

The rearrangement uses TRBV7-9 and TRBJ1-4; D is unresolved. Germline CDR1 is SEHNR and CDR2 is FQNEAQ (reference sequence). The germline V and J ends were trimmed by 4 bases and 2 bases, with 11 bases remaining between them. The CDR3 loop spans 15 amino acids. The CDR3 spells CASSSPLLTNEKLFF. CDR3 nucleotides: TGTGCCAGCAGCTCGCCCCTCCTGACTAATGAAAAACTGTTTTTT.

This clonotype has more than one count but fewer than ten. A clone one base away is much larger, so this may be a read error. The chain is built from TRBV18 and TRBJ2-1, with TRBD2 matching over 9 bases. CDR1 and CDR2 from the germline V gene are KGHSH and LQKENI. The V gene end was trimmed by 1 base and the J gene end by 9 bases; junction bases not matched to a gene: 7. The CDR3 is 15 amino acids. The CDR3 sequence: CASSPRLAGNSEQFF. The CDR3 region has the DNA TGTGCCAGCTCACCACGGCTAGCGGGAAACAGTGAGCAGTTCTTC.

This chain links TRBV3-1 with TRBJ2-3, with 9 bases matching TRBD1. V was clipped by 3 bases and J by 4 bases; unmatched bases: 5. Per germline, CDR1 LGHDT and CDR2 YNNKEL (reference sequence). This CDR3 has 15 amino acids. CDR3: CASSQYTGGPDTQYF. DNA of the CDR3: TGTGCCAGCAGCCAGTATACAGGGGGCCCAGATACGCAGTATTTT.

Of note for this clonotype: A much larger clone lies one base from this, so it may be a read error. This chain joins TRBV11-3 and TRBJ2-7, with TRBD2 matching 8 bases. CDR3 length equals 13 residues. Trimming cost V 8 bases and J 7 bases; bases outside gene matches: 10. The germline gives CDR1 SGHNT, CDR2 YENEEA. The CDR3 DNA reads TGTGCCAGCGGCTCTTCGGGGGGGGGTGAGCAGTACTTC. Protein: CASGSSGGGEQYF.

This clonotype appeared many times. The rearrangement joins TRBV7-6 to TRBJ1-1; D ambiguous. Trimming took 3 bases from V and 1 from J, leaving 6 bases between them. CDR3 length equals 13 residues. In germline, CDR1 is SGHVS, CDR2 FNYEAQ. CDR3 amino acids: CASSFHTNTEAFF. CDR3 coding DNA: TGTGCCAGCAGCTTTCACACGAACACTGAAGCTTTCTTT.

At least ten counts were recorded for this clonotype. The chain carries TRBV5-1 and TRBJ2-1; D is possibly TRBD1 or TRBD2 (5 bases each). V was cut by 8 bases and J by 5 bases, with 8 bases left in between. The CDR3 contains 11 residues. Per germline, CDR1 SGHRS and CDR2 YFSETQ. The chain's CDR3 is CASRGDNEQFF. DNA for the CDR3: TGCGCCAGTAGAGGGGACAATGAGCAGTTCTTC.

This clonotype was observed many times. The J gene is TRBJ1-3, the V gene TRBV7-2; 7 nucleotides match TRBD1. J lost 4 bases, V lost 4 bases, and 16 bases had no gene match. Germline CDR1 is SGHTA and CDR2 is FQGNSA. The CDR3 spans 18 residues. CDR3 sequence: CASSSAPYRGRGGNTIYF. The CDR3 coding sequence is TGTGCCAGCAGCTCGGCCCCCTACAGGGGTAGAGGAGGAAACACCATATATTTT.

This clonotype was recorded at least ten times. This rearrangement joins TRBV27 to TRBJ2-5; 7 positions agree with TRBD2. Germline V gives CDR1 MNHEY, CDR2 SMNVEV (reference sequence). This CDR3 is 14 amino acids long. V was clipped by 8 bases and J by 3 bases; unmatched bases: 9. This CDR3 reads CASAREGKEETQYF. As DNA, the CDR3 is TGTGCCAGCGCGAGGGAGGGTAAGGAAGAGACCCAGTACTTC.

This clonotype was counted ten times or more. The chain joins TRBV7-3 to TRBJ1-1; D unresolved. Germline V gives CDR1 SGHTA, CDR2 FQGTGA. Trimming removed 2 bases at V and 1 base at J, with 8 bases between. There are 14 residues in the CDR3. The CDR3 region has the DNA TGTGCCAGCAGCTTAGGGCACTCGAACACTGAAGCTTTCTTT. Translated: CASSLGHSNTEAFF.

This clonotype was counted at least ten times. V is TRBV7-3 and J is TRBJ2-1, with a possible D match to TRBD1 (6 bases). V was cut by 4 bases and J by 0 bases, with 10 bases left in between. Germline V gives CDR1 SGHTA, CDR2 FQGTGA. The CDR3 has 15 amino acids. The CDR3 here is CASSYTGSSYNEQFF. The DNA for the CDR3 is TGTGCCAGCAGCTACACAGGGAGCTCCTACAATGAGCAGTTCTTC.

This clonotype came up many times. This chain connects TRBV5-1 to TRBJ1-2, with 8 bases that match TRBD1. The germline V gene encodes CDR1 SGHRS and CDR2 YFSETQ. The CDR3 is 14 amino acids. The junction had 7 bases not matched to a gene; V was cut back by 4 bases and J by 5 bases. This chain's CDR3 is CASSQNRGLYGYTF. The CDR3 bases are TGCGCCAGCAGCCAAAACAGGGGGTTATATGGCTACACCTTC.

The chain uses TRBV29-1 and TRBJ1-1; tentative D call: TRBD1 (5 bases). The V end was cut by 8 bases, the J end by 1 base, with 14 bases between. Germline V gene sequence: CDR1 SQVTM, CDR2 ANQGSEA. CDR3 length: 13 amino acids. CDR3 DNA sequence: TGCAGCATTGTGTGGGGCACGAACACTGAAGCTTTCTTT. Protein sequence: CSIVWGTNTEAFF.

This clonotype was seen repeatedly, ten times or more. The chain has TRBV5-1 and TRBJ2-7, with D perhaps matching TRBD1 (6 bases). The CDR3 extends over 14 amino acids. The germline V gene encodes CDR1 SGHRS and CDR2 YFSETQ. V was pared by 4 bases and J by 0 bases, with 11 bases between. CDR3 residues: CASSIRTASYEQYF. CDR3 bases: TGCGCCAGCAGCATTCGGACAGCCTCCTACGAGCAGTACTTC.

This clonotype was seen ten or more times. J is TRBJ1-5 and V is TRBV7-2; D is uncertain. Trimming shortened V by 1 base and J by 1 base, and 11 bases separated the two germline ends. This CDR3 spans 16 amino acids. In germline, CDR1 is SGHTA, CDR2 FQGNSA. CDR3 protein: CASSLVGRPSNQPQHF. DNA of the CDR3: TGTGCCAGCAGCTTAGTGGGCCGACCAAGCAATCAGCCCCAGCATTTT.

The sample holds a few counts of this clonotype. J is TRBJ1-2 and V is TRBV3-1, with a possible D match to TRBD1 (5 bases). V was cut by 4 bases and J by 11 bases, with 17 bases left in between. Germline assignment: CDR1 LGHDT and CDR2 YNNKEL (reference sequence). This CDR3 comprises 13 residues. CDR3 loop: CASSLLGTYVYTF. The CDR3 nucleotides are TGTGCCAGCAGCCTCCTTGGGACGTACGTGTACACCTTC. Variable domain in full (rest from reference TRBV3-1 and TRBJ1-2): DTAVSQTPKYLVTQMGNDKSIKCEQNLGHDTMYWYKQDSKKFLKIMFSYNNKELIINETVPNRFSPKSPDKAHLNLHINSLELGDSAVYFCASSLLGTYVYTFGSGTRLTVV.